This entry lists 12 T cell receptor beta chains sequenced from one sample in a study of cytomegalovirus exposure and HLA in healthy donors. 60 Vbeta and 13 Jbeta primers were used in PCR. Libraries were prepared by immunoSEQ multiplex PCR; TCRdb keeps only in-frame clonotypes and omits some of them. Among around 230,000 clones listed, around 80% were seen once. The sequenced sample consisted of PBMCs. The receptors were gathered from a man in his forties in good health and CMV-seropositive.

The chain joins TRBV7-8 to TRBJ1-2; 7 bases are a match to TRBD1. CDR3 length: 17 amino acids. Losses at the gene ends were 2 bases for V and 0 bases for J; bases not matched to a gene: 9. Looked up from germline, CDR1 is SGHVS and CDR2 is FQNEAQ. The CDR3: CASSLPLDGTANYGYTF. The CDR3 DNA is TGTGCCAGCAGCTTACCGCTCGATGGGACAGCTAACTATGGCTACACCTTC.

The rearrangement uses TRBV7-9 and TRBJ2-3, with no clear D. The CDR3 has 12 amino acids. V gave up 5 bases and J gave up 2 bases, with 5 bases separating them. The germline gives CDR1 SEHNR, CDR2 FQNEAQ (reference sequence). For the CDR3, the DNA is TGTGCCAGCAGCCCTTTCACAGATACGCAGTATTTT. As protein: CASSPFTDTQYF. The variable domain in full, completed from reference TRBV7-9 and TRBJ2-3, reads DTGVSQNPRHKITKRGQNVTFRCDPISEHNRLYWYRQTLGQGPEFLTYFQNEAQLEKSRLLSDRFSAERPKGSFSTLEIQRTEQGDSAMYLCASSPFTDTQYFGPGTRLTVL.

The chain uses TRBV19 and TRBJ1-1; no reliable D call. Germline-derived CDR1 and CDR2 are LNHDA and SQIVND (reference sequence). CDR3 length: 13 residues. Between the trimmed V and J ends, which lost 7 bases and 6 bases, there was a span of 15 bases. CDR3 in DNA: TGTGCCAGTACCTATCGAAGCCTGGCTGAAGCTTTCTTT. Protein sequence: CASTYRSLAEAFF. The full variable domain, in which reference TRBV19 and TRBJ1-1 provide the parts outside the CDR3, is DGGITQSPKYLFRKEGQNVTLSCEQNLNHDAMYWYRQDPGQGLRLIYYSQIVNDFQKGDIAEGYSVSREKKESFPLTVTSAQKNPTAFYLCASTYRSLAEAFFGQGTRLTVV.

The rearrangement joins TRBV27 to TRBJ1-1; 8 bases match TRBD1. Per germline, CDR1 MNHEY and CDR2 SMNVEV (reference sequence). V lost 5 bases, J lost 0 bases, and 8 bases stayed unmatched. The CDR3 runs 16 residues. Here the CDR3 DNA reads TGTGCCAGCAGTCCCGGACAGGGCGATATGAACACTGAAGCTTTCTTT. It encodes CASSPGQGDMNTEAFF.

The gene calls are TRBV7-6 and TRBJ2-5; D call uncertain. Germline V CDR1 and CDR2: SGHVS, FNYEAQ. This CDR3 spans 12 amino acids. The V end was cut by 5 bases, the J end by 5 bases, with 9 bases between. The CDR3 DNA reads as TGTGCCAGCAGCGCCGGCAGGGAGACCCAGTACTTC. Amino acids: CASSAGRETQYF.

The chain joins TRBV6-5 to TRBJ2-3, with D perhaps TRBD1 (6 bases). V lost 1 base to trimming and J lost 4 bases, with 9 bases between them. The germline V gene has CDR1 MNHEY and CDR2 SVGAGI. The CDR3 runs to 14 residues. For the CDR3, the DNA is TGTGCCAGCAGTTACTACAGGGATGCAGATACGCAGTATTTT. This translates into CASSYYRDADTQYF.

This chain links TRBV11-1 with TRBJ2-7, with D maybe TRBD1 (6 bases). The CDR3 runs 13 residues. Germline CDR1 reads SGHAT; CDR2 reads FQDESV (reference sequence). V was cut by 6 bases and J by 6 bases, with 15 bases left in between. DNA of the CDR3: TGTGCCAGCAGTTTAAGGACAGCCTCCGAGCAGTACGTC. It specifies CASSLRTASEQYV.

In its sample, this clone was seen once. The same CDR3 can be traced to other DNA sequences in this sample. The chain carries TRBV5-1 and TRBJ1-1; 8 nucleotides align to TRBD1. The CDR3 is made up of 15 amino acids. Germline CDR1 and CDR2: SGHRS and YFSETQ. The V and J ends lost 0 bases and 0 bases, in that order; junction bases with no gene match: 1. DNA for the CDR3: TGCGCCAGCAGCTTGGGGACAGGGATGAACACTGAAGCTTTCTTT. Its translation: CASSLGTGMNTEAFF.

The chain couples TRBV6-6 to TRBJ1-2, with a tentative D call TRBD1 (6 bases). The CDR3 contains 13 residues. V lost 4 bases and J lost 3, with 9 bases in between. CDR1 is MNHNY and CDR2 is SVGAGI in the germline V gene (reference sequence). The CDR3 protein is CASSSTGYYGYTF. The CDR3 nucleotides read TGTGCCAGCAGTTCTACAGGGTACTATGGCTACACCTTC.

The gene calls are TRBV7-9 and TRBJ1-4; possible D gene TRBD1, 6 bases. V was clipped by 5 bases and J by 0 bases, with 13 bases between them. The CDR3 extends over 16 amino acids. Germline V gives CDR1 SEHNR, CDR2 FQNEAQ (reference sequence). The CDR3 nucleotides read TGTGCCAGCAGCGCGCGGACAGCTTCAACTAATGAAAAACTGTTTTTT. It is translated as CASSARTASTNEKLFF.

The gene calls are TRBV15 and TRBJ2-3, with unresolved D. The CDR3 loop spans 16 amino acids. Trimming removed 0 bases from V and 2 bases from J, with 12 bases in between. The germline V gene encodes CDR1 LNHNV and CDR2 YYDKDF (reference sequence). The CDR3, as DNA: TGTGCCACCAGCAGAGAAAAGGTCAGGAACACAGATACGCAGTATTTT. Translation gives CATSREKVRNTDTQYF.

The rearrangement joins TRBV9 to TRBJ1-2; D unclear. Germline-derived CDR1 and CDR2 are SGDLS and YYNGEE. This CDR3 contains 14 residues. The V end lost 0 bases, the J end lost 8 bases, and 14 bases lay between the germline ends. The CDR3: CASSVGTTGAGYTF. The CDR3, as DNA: TGTGCCAGCAGCGTAGGGACCACGGGAGCGGGCTACACCTTC.